This entry describes one T cell receptor (beta chain). The data were taken from a study of blood T cell repertoires in COVID-19. Study as a whole: From the United States, Italy and Spain came samples of acute and convalescent COVID-19. Nucleic acid was either cDNA or gDNA, and it came from T cells, B-cell-depleted T cells, or PBMCs.

In the original processing: Reference gene primers were amplified, and this amplification served to estimate nucleated cell counts. Assay: immunoSEQ multiplex PCR; the TCRdb copy retains only in-frame clones and omits some. Clone size and the V and J calls come from that table; the DNA yielded D and trimming. The repertoire holds approximately 210,000 clones, with around four fifths as singletons. Germline CDR1 is SEHNR and CDR2 is FQNEAQ (reference sequence). J lost 5 bases, V lost 8 bases, and 16 bases had no gene match. The CDR3 has 16 residues. The chain recombines TRBV7-9 with TRBJ2-3; 7 bases align to TRBD1. The specimen was peripheral blood. The sequence came from a woman between 65 and 79 years old with active or convalescent COVID-19. The CDR3 nucleotides are TGTGCCAGCGTAGCTTACGTCGGACAGGTGGGAGATACGCAGTATTTT. Amino acids: CASVAYVGQVGDTQYF.